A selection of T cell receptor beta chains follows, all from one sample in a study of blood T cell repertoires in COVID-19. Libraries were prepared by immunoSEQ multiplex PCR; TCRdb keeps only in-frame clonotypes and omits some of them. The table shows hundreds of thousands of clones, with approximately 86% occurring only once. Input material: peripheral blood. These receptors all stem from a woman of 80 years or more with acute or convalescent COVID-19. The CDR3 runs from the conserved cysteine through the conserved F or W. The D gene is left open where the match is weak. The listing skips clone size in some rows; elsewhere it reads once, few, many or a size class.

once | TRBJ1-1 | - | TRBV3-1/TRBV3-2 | TGTGCCAGCAGCCGGTGGCAGTCGAACACTGAAGCTTTCTTT | CASSRWQSNTEAFF
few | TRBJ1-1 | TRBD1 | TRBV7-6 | TGTGCCAGCAGCCCTCTCACAGGGGGCGTAAGAGGAACTGAAGCTTTCTTT | CASSPLTGGVRGTEAFF
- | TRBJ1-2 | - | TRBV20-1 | TGCAGTGCTAGTGACAGACTTAACTATGGCTACACCTTC | CSASDRLNYGYTF
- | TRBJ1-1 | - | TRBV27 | TGTGCCAGCAGCTACGGCCAGGGTCGGAACACTGAAGCTTTCTTT | CASSYGQGRNTEAFF
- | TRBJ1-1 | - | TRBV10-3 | TGTGCCATCAAGTACGTCTCGGGGAGTAGCACTGAAGCTTTCTTT | CAIKYVSGSSTEAFF
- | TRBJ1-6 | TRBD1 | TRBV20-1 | TGCAGTGCTAGTCCGATTGGGACAGGGGTTTCACCCCTCCACTTT | CSASPIGTGVSPLHF
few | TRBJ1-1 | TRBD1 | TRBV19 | TGTGCCACTACGAGGGGTGGGCAGGGGGCAATTTCCTCTGAAGCTTTCTTT | CATTRGGQGAISSEAFF
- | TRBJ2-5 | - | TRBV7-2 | TGTGCCAGCAGCCCCCCGGGGACCCAGTACTTC | CASSPPGTQYF
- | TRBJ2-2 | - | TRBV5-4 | TGTGCCAGCAGCTCCCGCGGGGTGGGGTCCGGGGAGCTGTTTTTT | CASSSRGVGSGELFF
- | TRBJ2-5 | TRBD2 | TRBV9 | TGTGCCAGCAGCGCTAACTCCGGGACTAGTGAGACCCAGTACTTC | CASSANSGTSETQYF
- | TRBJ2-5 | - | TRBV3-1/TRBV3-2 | TGTGCCAGCAGCCGCCTTTCCGGGTCCGAGACCCAGTACTTC | CASSRLSGSETQYF
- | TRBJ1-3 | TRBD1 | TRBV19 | TGTGCCAGTAGTGCCCCTCGGACAGGGGGCGGAAACACCATATATTTT | CASSAPRTGGGNTIYF
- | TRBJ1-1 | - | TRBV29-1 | TGCAGCGTAGCGACGTCTGTGGGCACTGAAGCTTTCTTT | CSVATSVGTEAFF
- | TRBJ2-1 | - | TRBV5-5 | TGTGCCAGCAGCTTGGAACTGGTCAGGGGTGACGTTCCTTACAATGAGCAGTTCTTC | CASSLELVRGDVPYNEQFF
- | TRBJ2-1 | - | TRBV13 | TGTGCCAGCGTAGCGGAAAGCTCCTACAATGAGCAGTTCTTC | CASVAESSYNEQFF
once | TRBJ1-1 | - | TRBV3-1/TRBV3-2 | TGTGCCAGCAGCCCCATAGTTGATGGGAGCACTGAAGCTTTCTTT | CASSPIVDGSTEAFF
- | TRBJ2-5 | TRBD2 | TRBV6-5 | TGTGCCAGCAGTCCAGGAGCGGGGGTTAGGGAGACCCAGTACTTC | CASSPGAGVRETQYF
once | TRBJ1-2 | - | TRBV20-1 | TGCAGTGCTAGTAGCGGACTACTGTCCTATGGCTACACCTTC | CSASSGLLSYGYTF
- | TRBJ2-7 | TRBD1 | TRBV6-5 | TGTGCCAGCAAGGGACAGGGGGCGAACTACGAGCAGTACTTC | CASKGQGANYEQYF
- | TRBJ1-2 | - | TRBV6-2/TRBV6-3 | TGTGCCAGCAGTAAAGGACAGAACCTCTATGGCTACACCTTC | CASSKGQNLYGYTF
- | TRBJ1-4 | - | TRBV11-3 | TGTGCCAGCAGCAATCCCCGCGGCAAGACAACTAATGAAAAACTGTTTTTT | CASSNPRGKTTNEKLFF
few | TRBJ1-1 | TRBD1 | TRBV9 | TGTGCCAGCAGCGTAGGGGGACAGGGGGCACGATCTGAAGCTTTCTTT | CASSVGGQGARSEAFF
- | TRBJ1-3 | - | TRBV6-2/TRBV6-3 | TGTGCCAGCAGTGCTTTCGGACATCGGAACACCATATATTTT | CASSAFGHRNTIYF
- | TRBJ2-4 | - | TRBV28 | TGTGCCAGCGGAGGCCTACAGGGAGCCAAAAACATTCAGTACTTC | CASGGLQGAKNIQYF
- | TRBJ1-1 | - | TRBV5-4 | TGTGCCAGCAGCTTGGGGGTGTTGGGCCTGAACACTGAAGCTTTCTTT | CASSLGVLGLNTEAFF
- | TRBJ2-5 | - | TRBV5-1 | TGCGCCAGCTATGGGGAGTTCCAAGAGACCCAGTACTTC | CASYGEFQETQYF
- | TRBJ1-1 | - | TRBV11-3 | TGTGCCAGCAGCTTACAGGGCCGCCTGAACACTGAAGCTTTCTTT | CASSLQGRLNTEAFF